This TCR beta chain was documented in a study of identical twins. General study points: The same donors were not followed; conclusions instead depended on cross-sectional statistical analysis. Invariant MAIT and iNKT cells could partly confound zero-insertion analyses. Among monozygotic twins, out-of-frame TCR alpha sharing exceeded what models predicted.

With regard to this clonotype: Its antigen is unidentified. One junction end does not reproduce the germline sequence, and a read error may be involved.

This CDR3 region has 13 residues. CDR1 is MDHEN and CDR2 is SYDVKM in the germline V gene. Unique molecular identifiers were present on cDNA, and template switching added a universal primer site. From the 5' RACE reads, TCRdb called clonotypes with MiXCR, one entry per CDR3 protein. The top ten clones hold 1.5% to 2% of a sample with more than 650,000 distinct CDR3 sequences, roughly 6% of them seen once. V and J are TRBV28 and TRBJ2-7; D remains ambiguous. Material: naive T cells sorted from blood. The clonotype originates from a man aged 18 to 30 in good health. The CDR3 loop reads CASSFHGKHERYF. The CDR3 DNA is TGTGCCAGCAGTTTTCATGGGAAACACGAGCGGTACTTC.